Listed below are T cell receptor beta chains from one sample, sequenced in a study of OX40 agonist ivuxolimab in advanced cancers. Profiled with immunoSEQ multiplex PCR; TCRdb holds only in-frame clones, not every one. Altogether about 71,000 clones are present, roughly three quarters being singletons, with the ten largest covering 5% to 6%. Specimen: CD4+ or CD8+ T cells sorted from blood, collected in a trial of the OX40 agonist ivuxolimab. These TCRs come from an adult with an advanced solid tumor such as melanoma, head and neck, liver or kidney cancer. CDR3s include the opening cysteine and the closing phenylalanine or tryptophan. The order of the fields is CDR3 DNA, CDR3 protein, J gene, V gene, clone size, D gene. The D gene is left open where the match is weak. Clone size is stated in some rows and not others, as once, few, many or a class when expanded.

DNA: TGTGCCAGCAGTTCCCCGAAGCGAACTAACTATGGCTACACCTTC
CDR3: CASSSPKRTNYGYTF
J: TRBJ1-2
V: TRBV28
size: -
D: -

DNA: TGTGCCAGTAGCCTCGACAGGGTCGGGAATCAGCCCCAGCATTTT
CDR3: CASSLDRVGNQPQHF
J: TRBJ1-5
V: TRBV19
size: -
D: TRBD1

DNA: TGTGCCAGTACCACAGGGGCCGATTGGTACTATGGCTACACCTTC
CDR3: CASTTGADWYYGYTF
J: TRBJ1-2
V: TRBV19
size: -
D: TRBD1

DNA: TGTGCCAGCAGCTTGAGTAAGAACACTGAAGCTTTCTTT
CDR3: CASSLSKNTEAFF
J: TRBJ1-1
V: TRBV5-8
size: -
D: -

DNA: TGCGCCAGCAGCTTGGACTCTAGCACAGATACGCAGTATTTT
CDR3: CASSLDSSTDTQYF
J: TRBJ2-3
V: TRBV5-1
size: -
D: -

DNA: TGCGCCAGCAGCCAAGGGACAGGGGCGAACACCGGGGAGCTGTTTTTT
CDR3: CASSQGTGANTGELFF
J: TRBJ2-2
V: TRBV4-1
size: -
D: TRBD1

DNA: TGTGCCAGCAGCTTGCTAGCGGGCACAGATACGCAGTATTTT
CDR3: CASSLLAGTDTQYF
J: TRBJ2-3
V: TRBV7-2
size: -
D: TRBD2

DNA: TGTGCCAGTAGTTTGGGGGGTCCGAGGGCAGATACGCAGTATTTT
CDR3: CASSLGGPRADTQYF
J: TRBJ2-3
V: TRBV19
size: -
D: -

DNA: TGTGCCAGCAGCGCGGACAGGTCTAGCACAGATACGCAGTATTTT
CDR3: CASSADRSSTDTQYF
J: TRBJ2-3
V: TRBV7-9
size: -
D: TRBD1

DNA: TGTGCCAGCAGTGCTAGCGCTAACTCTGGAGCCACCATATATTTT
CDR3: CASSASANSGATIYF
J: TRBJ1-3
V: TRBV2
size: once
D: -

DNA: TGTGCCAGCAGTTCGTATTCCCGATCTTGGGGAAAACTGTTTTTT
CDR3: CASSSYSRSWGKLFF
J: TRBJ1-4
V: TRBV27
size: many
D: -

DNA: TGTGCCAGCAGCCCTAACCTACAGGGGGGGACTGAAGCTTTCTTT
CDR3: CASSPNLQGGTEAFF
J: TRBJ1-1
V: TRBV6-5
size: once
D: TRBD1

DNA: TGCGCCAGCAGCGGGACCAACTCCTACAATGAGCAGTTCTTC
CDR3: CASSGTNSYNEQFF
J: TRBJ2-1
V: TRBV4-1
size: -
D: -

DNA: TGTGCCAGCTCACAAACTAGCGGGGGATCCGGGGAGCTGTTTTTT
CDR3: CASSQTSGGSGELFF
J: TRBJ2-2
V: TRBV18
size: -
D: TRBD2

DNA: TGTGCCAGCAGCTTTAGAACAGGGTCCGGAAACACCATATATTTT
CDR3: CASSFRTGSGNTIYF
J: TRBJ1-3
V: TRBV7-2
size: few
D: -

DNA: TGTGCCAGCACCAGGGACTTTAACTATGGCTACACCTTC
CDR3: CASTRDFNYGYTF
J: TRBJ1-2
V: TRBV2
size: once
D: -

DNA: TGCGCCAGCACCACACATTCGGGCACAGATACGCAGTATTTT
CDR3: CASTTHSGTDTQYF
J: TRBJ2-3
V: TRBV5-1
size: -
D: -

DNA: TGTGCCAGCAGTTTATTCGGAGGCAGGAACACTGAAGCTTTCTTT
CDR3: CASSLFGGRNTEAFF
J: TRBJ1-1
V: TRBV28
size: few
D: -

DNA: TGTGCCAGCAGTTTGGTCGCGTCCGAGCAGCCCCAGCATTTT
CDR3: CASSLVASEQPQHF
J: TRBJ1-5
V: TRBV28
size: -
D: -

DNA: TGTGCCAGTAGTATTCGCCAGACTTATATGAACACTGAAGCTTTCTTT
CDR3: CASSIRQTYMNTEAFF
J: TRBJ1-1
V: TRBV19
size: -
D: -

DNA: TGTGCCAGCAGCGTAGGGGCAGCCTACTTTAGCACAGATACGCAGTATTTT
CDR3: CASSVGAAYFSTDTQYF
J: TRBJ2-3
V: TRBV9
size: -
D: -

DNA: TGTGCCAGCAGCGCCCGGGACAGGGGCCTCTATGGCTACACCTTC
CDR3: CASSARDRGLYGYTF
J: TRBJ1-2
V: TRBV13
size: -
D: TRBD1